The 22 T cell receptor beta chains below come from one sample, sequenced in a study of tumor and adjacent non-tumor tissue in lung cancer. The template was RNA from unsorted bulk tissue. The library came from three nested PCR rounds adapted from ARM-PCR protocols. TCRdb analysed the multiplex PCR reads with MiXCR anew, one entry per CDR3 protein. This sample has under 100,000 distinct CDR3 sequences, with roughly 75% found just once. Sequences were obtained from lung tumor tissue. Receptors originate from a woman in her 70s with non-small cell lung cancer.

The V gene is TRBV12-3 or TRBV12-4, the J gene TRBJ2-1; D remains ambiguous. The V gene lost 8 bases and the J gene lost 5 bases, with 19 bases spanning the gap. The CDR3 extends over 15 amino acids. The CDR3 DNA follows: TGTGCCAGCTGCTTGGGCCACCCGGCCAACAATGAGCAGTTCTTC. This translates into CASCLGHPANNEQFF.

This clonotype has a single count. V is TRBV10-3 and J is TRBJ1-2; D not resolved. CDR1 is ENHRY and CDR2 is SYGVKD in the germline V gene. This CDR3 contains 14 residues. V lost 11 bases and J lost 6, with 22 bases in between. CDR3 nucleotide sequence: TGTGCCTCCTCGAGATTGGGTCAATCGAATGGCTACACCTTC. Encoded protein: CASSRLGQSNGYTF.

About this clonotype: An end of the junction does not agree with germline; a read error may underlie this. This chain uses TRBV6-5 with TRBJ2-3; D not certain. CDR3 length: 16 residues. Per germline, CDR1 MNHEY and CDR2 SVGAGI. CDR3 residues: CASSYRGGRNTDTLYF. Written as DNA, the CDR3 is TGTGCCAGCAGTTACCGAGGCGGACGTAACACAGATACGCTGTATTTT.

Regarding this clonotype: Because the CDR3 is missing its conserved closing phenylalanine or tryptophan, this is likely a read error. V is TRBV29-1 and J is TRBJ2-3; TRBD2 aligns across 7 bases. The CDR3 is 14 residues long. In germline, CDR1 is SQVTM, CDR2 ANQGSEA. The chain's CDR3 is CSVGASGDDDMQYI. DNA for the CDR3: TGCAGCGTTGGTGCTAGCGGAGATGATGATATGCAGTATATT.

In the case of this clonotype: A junction end diverges from the germline sequence, so it may reflect a read error. The rearrangement uses TRBV24-1 and TRBJ1-5; D is unresolved. CDR1 KGHDR and CDR2 SFDVKD come from the germline V gene. The CDR3 has 13 residues. The CDR3 protein is CATSDNRNQSQHF. The CDR3 DNA is TGTGCCACCAGTGATAACAGAAATCAGTCCCAGCATTTT.

A note on this clonotype: The CDR3 does not end in the conserved phenylalanine or tryptophan, so this is likely a read error. The chain's CDR3 is CASSHKRDYYEQYS. CDR3 DNA: TGTGCCAGCAGCCACAAGCGGGATTACTACGAGCAGTACTCC. This sequence joins TRBV4-2 and TRBJ2-7; 7 bases are shared with TRBD2. J gave up 3 bases and V 3 bases, and 5 bases lay outside the gene matches. Germline V gene lookup returns CDR1 LGHNA and CDR2 YNFKEQ. The CDR3 loop spans 14 amino acids.

Remarks on this clonotype: Relative to the germline gene, one junction end is altered; a read error may explain this. The V call is TRBV4-1, the J call TRBJ2-7; weak D call: TRBD1 (5 bases). The germline V gene encodes CDR1 MGHRA and CDR2 YSYEKL. This CDR3 is built from 15 residues. The CDR3 loop is CASNQGNRTLYEQYF. In DNA form, the CDR3 reads TGCGCCAGCAACCAAGGGAACAGGACCCTCTACGAGCAGTACTTC.

A remark on this clonotype: Relative to the germline gene, one junction end is altered; a read error may explain this. This chain uses TRBV29-1 with TRBJ2-7; 8 bases align to TRBD1. The CDR3 is made up of 15 amino acids. Germline V gene data show CDR1 as SQVTM and CDR2 as ANQGSEA. This CDR3 reads CSVEGYRGFSYERYF. CDR3 sequence (DNA): TGCAGCGTTGAGGGCTACAGGGGGTTCTCCTACGAGCGGTACTTC.

In the case of this clonotype: Because it lacks the conserved phenylalanine or tryptophan at the end, this CDR3 is likely a read error. CDR3 amino acids: CSVSFDLNSLLHL. The CDR3 nucleotides read TGCAGCGTTTCCTTCGACCTAAATTCACTCCTCCACCTT. This sequence joins TRBV29-1 and TRBJ1-6, with unresolved D. The CDR3 is made up of 13 amino acids. Germline CDR1 SQVTM, CDR2 ANQGSEA.

On this clonotype: This may come from a read error, since a much larger clone is one base off. V is TRBV28 and J is TRBJ1-2; the D is unclear. V gave up 6 bases and J gave up 5 bases, with 10 bases separating them. The length of the CDR3 is 12 residues. Germline CDR1 MDHEN, CDR2 SYDVKM. This CDR3 reads CASRAMEYGYTF. Here the CDR3 DNA reads TGTGCCAGCAGGGCAATGGAATATGGCTACACCTTC.

This clonotype was seen more than once but under ten times. V is TRBV30 and J is TRBJ1-5, with 8 nucleotides matching TRBD1. Germline CDR1 and CDR2: GTSNPN and SVGIG (reference sequence). This CDR3 region has 16 residues. Trimming cost V 2 bases and J 8 bases; bases outside gene matches: 14. The CDR3 here is CAWSPLGQGVREPQHF. In nucleotides, the CDR3 is TGTGCCTGGAGTCCACTCGGACAGGGAGTAAGGGAGCCCCAGCATTTT.

This rearrangement joins TRBV6-5 to TRBJ2-4; D ambiguous. The germline gives CDR1 MNHEY, CDR2 SVGAGI. The CDR3 is 16 residues long. Trimming took off 4 bases at V and 5 bases at J, with 18 bases between the two ends. The CDR3 nucleotides are TGTGCCAGCAGTTGCTCCCACCGGCCCCCCGAAAACATTCAGTACTTC. This gives the protein CASSCSHRPPENIQYF.

With regard to this clonotype: The germline gene is not matched at one end of the junction; a read error may be the cause. This chain uses TRBV6-2 or TRBV6-3 with TRBJ1-5; D possibly corresponds to TRBD1 (5 bases). Germline V gene sequence: CDR1 MNHEY, CDR2 SVGEGT. The CDR3 is made up of 14 amino acids. The CDR3 spells CTSSNGLPGQPQRF. CDR3 DNA: TGTACCAGCAGCAACGGGCTCCCGGGGCAGCCCCAGCGTTTT.

This clonotype was found once. One end of the junction does not line up with germline, which may come from a read error. The rearrangement links TRBV12-3 or TRBV12-4 to TRBJ2-3; 10 bases map to TRBD2. The CDR3 has 17 amino acids. For the CDR3, the DNA is TGTGCCAGCGGTTTTCTCGAGCGGGAGGGAAGCACAGATACGCAGTATTTT. Its translation is CASGFLEREGSTDTQYF.

As for this clonotype: One junction end disagrees with the germline gene, perhaps due to a read error. This chain joins TRBV6-1 and TRBJ1-4; no definite D call. The CDR3 covers 15 residues. Germline V lookup: CDR1 MNHNS, CDR2 SASEGT. The CDR3 DNA reads TGTGCCAGCAGTCTTGAGGGAGGCTTGGGTGAAAAACTGTTATTT. Translation gives CASSLEGGLGEKLLF.

The chain has TRBV6-5 and TRBJ2-2; D is ambiguous. CDR3 length: 15 amino acids. V was pared by 7 bases and J by 0 bases, with 12 bases between. Germline CDR1 reads MNHEY; CDR2 reads SVGAGI. CDR3 loop: CASKVVRSNTGELFF. Here the CDR3 DNA reads TGTGCCAGCAAGGTGGTGCGTTCGAACACCGGGGAGCTGTTTTTT.

The rearrangement joins TRBV6-5 to TRBJ2-3; possibly TRBD1 or TRBD2 for D (6 bases each). Germline assignment: CDR1 MNHEY and CDR2 SVGAGI. CDR3 length: 13 residues. Trimming pared 7 bases from V and 9 bases from J, leaving 17 bases between. The CDR3 bases are TGTGCCAGCACCCTGAGGAGGGGGGACACGCAGTATTTT. Translated: CASTLRRGDTQYF.

The chain uses TRBV12-3 or TRBV12-4 and TRBJ2-3; TRBD1 agrees at 9 bases. The CDR3 length is 14 residues. CDR3 residues: CTTTRTGATDTQYF. Here the CDR3 DNA reads TGTACCACGACCCGGACAGGGGCGACAGATACGCAGTATTTT.

As regards this clonotype: Relative to the germline gene, one junction end is altered; a read error may explain this. The V and J genes are TRBV11-1 and TRBJ2-1, with TRBD2 matching 9 bases. CDR3 length equals 17 residues. The germline CDR1 and CDR2 sequences are SGHAT and FQDESV (reference sequence). The chain's CDR3 is CASSSHLAGDSYNEQFF. The CDR3 DNA is TGTGCTAGCAGCTCCCACTTAGCGGGAGATTCCTATAATGAGCAGTTCTTC.

This clonotype showed up just once. A read error is possible here, since a much larger clone lies one base away. This chain uses TRBV28 with TRBJ1-5; D is unresolved. The CDR3 extends over 14 amino acids. Germline values: CDR1 MDHEN, CDR2 SYDVKM. The V gene lost 11 bases and the J gene lost 1 base, with 15 bases spanning the gap. The CDR3 is CAAQTDSSNQPQHF. CDR3 nucleotide sequence: TGTGCCGCCCAAACAGACTCGAGCAATCAGCCCCAGCATTTT.

With regard to this clonotype: It may be a read error: a sequence one base away is much more abundant. The DNA for the CDR3 is TGTGCCAGCAGCCAAGATCGGAGATTAGTCGGCTACACCTTC. Amino acids: CASSQDRRLVGYTF. The J gene is TRBJ1-2, the V gene TRBV14; D call uncertain. CDR1 is SGHDN and CDR2 is FVKESK in the germline V gene. V lost 0 bases, J lost 8 bases, and 13 bases lay in between. This CDR3 comprises 14 residues.

This sequence joins TRBV7-9 and TRBJ1-2, with 7 bases that match TRBD1. The CDR3 contains 15 residues. Trimming removed 5 bases from V and 2 bases from J; junction bases left unmatched: 8. CDR1 and CDR2 from the germline V gene are SEHNR and FQNEAQ (reference sequence). The CDR3 DNA reads TGTGCCAGCAGCCTAGGACAGGTGATCAACTATGGCTACACCTTC. Its protein product is CASSLGQVINYGYTF.